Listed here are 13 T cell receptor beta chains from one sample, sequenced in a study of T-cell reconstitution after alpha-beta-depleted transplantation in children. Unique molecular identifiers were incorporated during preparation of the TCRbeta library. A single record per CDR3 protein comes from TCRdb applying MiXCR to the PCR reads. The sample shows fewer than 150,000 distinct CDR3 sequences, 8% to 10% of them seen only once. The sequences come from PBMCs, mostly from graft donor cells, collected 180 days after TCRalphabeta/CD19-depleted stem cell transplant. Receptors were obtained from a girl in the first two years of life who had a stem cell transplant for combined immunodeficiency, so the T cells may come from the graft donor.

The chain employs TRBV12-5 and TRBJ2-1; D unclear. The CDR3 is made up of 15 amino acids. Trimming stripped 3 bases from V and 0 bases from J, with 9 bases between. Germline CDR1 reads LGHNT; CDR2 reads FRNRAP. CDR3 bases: TGTGCTAGTGGTTTCCGTCGGAGCTCCTACAATGAGCAGTTCTTC. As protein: CASGFRRSSYNEQFF. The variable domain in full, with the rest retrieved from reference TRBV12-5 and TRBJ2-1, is DARVTQTPRHKVTEMGQEVTMRCQPILGHNTVFWYRQTMMQGLELLAYFRNRAPLDDSGMPKDRFSAEMPDATLATLKIQPSEPRDSAVYFCASGFRRSSYNEQFFGPGTRLTVL.

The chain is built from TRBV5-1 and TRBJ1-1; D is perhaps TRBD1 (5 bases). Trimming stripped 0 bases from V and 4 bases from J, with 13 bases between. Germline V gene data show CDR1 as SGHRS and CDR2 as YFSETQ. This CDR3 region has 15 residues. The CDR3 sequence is CASSLVPGKGTEAFF. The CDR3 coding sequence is TGCGCCAGCAGCTTGGTTCCAGGGAAGGGCACTGAAGCTTTCTTT.

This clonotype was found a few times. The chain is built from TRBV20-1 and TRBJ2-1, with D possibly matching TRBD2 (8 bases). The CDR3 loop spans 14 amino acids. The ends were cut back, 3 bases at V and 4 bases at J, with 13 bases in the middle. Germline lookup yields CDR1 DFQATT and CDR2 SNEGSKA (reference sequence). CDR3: CSASGRGPYNEQFF. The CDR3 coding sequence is TGCAGTGCTAGCGGGAGGGGGCCTTACAATGAGCAGTTCTTC.

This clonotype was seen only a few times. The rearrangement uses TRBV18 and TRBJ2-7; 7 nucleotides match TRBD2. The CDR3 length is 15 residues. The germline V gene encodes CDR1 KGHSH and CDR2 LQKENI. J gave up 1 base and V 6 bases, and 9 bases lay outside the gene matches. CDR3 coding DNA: TGTGCCAGCTCGCCAACCCCGGGGGGTTCCTACGAGCAGTACTTC. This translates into CASSPTPGGSYEQYF.

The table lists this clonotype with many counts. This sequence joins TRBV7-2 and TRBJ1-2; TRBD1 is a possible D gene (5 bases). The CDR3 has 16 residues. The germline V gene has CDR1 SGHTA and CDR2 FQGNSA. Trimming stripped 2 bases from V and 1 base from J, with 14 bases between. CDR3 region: CASSLSIRDLNYGYTF. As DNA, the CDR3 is TGTGCCAGCAGCTTATCCATCCGGGACCTTAACTATGGCTACACCTTC.

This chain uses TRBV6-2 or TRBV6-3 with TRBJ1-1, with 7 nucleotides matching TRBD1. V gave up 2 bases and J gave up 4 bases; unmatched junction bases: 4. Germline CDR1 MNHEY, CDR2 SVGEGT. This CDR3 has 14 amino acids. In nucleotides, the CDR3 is TGTGCCAGCAGTTACGGGCAGGGGGGCACTGAAGCTTTCTTT. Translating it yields CASSYGQGGTEAFF.

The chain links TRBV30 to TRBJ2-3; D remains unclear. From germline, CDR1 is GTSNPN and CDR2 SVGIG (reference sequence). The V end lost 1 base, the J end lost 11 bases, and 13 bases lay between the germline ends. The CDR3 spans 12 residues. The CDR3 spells CAWSGRTTRQYF. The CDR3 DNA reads TGTGCCTGGAGTGGCCGGACCACCAGGCAGTATTTT.

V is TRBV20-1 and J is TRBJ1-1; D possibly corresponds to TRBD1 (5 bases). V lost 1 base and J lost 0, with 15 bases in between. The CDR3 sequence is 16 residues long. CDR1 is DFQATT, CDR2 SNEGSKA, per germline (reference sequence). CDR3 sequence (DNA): TGCAGTGCTAGAGTGTCTGGGGCGAGGATGAACACTGAAGCTTTCTTT. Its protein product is CSARVSGARMNTEAFF.

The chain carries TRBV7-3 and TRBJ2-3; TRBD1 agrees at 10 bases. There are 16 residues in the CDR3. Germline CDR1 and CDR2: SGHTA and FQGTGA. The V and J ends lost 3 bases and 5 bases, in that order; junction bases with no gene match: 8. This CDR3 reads CASSFAGTGDGDTQYF. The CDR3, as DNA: TGTGCCAGCAGCTTTGCCGGGACAGGGGACGGAGATACGCAGTATTTT.

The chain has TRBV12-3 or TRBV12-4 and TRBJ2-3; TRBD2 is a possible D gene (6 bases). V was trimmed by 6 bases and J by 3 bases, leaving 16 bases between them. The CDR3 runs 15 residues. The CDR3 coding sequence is TGTGCCAGCAGCAGGGACTTGAGAGCAACAGATACGCAGTATTTT. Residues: CASSRDLRATDTQYF.

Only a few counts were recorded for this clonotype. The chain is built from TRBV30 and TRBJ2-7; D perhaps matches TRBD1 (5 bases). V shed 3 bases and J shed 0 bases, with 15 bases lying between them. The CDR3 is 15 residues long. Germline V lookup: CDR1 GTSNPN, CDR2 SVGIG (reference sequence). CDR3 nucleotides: TGTGCCTGGAGGGGGCACCTCGATATCTCCTACGAGCAGTACTTC. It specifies CAWRGHLDISYEQYF. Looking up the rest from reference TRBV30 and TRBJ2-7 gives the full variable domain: SQTIHQWPATLVQPVGSPLSLECTVEGTSNPNLYWYRQAAGRGLQLLFYSVGIGQISSEVPQNLSASRPQDRQFILSSKKLLLSDSGFYLCAWRGHLDISYEQYFGPGTRLTVT.

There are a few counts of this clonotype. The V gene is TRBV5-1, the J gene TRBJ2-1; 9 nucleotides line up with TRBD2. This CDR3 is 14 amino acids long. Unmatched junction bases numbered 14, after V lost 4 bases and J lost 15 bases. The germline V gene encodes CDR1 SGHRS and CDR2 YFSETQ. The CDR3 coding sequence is TGCGCCAGCAGCCCTGTTGCGGGGGGGCCGATGGGGTTCTTC. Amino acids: CASSPVAGGPMGFF.

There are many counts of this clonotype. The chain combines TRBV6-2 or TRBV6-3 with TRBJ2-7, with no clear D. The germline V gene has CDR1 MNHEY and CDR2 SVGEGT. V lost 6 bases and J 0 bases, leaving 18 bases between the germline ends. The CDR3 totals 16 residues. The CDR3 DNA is TGTGCCAGCAGCCCCTCAGAATGGAAGTACTCCTACGAGCAGTACTTC. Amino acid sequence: CASSPSEWKYSYEQYF.